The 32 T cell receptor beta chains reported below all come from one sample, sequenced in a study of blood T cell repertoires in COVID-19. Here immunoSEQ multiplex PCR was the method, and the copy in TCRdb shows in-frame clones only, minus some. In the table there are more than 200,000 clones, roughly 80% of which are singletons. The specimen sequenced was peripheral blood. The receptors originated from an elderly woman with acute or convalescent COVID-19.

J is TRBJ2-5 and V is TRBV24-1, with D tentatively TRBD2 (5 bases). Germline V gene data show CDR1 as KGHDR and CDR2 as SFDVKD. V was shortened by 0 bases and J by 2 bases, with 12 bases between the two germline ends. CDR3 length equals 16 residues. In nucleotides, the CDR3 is TGTGCCACCAGTGATTTGCTCGCGGGTGGACAAGAGACCCAGTACTTC. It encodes CATSDLLAGGQETQYF.

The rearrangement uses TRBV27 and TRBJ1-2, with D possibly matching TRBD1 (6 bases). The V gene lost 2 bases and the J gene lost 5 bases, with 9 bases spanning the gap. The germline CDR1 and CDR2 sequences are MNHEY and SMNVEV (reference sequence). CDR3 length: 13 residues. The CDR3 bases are TGTGCCAGCAGTTTAAGGGGGGGTTATGGCTACACCTTC. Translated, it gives CASSLRGGYGYTF.

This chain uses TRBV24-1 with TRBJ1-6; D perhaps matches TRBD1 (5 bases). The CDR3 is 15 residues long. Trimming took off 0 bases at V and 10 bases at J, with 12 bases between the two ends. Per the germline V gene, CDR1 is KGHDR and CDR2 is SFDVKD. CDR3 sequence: CATSDLWGPGSPLHF. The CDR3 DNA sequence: TGTGCCACCAGTGATTTGTGGGGCCCCGGGTCACCCCTCCACTTT.

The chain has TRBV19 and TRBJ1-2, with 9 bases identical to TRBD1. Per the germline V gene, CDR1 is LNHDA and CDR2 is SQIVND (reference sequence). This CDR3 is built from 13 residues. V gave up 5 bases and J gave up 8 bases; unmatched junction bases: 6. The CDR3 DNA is TGTGCCAGTAGTCTCCGGGACAGGGACGGCTACACCTTC. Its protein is CASSLRDRDGYTF.

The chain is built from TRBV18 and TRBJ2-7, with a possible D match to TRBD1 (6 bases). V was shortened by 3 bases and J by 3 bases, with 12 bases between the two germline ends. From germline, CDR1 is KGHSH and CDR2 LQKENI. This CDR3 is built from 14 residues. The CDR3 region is CASSPDSKFYEQYF. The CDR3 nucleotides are TGTGCCAGCTCACCGGACAGCAAGTTCTACGAGCAGTACTTC.

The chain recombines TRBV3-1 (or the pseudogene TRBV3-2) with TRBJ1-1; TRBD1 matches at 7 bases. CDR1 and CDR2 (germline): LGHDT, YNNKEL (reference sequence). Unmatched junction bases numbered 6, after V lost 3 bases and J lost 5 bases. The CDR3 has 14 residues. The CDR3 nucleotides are TGTGCCAGCAGCCAGAACAGGGGAGTGACTGAAGCTTTCTTT. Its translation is CASSQNRGVTEAFF.

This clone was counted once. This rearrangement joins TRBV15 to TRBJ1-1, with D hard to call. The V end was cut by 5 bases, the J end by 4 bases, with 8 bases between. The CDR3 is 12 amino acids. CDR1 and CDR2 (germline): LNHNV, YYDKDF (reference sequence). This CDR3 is CATSLVGTEAFF. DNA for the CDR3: TGTGCCACCAGCCTAGTGGGCACTGAAGCTTTCTTT.

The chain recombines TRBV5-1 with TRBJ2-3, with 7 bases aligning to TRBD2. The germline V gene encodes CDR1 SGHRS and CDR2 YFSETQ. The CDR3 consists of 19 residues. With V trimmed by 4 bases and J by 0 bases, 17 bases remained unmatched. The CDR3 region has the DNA TGCGCCAGCAGCCCCCGTGGGGTAGCGGGTCCTCCTAGCACAGATACGCAGTATTTT. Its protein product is CASSPRGVAGPPSTDTQYF.

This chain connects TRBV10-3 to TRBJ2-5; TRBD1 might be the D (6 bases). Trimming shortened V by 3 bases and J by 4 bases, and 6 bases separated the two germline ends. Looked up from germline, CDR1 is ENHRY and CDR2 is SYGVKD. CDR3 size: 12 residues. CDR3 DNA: TGTGCCATCAGTGACAGGGGAGAGACCCAGTACTTC. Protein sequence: CAISDRGETQYF.

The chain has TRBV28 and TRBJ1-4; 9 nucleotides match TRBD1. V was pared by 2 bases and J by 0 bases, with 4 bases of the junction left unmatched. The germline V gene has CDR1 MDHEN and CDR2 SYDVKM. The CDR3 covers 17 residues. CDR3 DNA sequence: TGTGCCAGCAGTTTAGCGGGGACAGGGACAACTAATGAAAAACTGTTTTTT. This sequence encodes CASSLAGTGTTNEKLFF. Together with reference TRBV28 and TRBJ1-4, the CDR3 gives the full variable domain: DVKVTQSSRYLVKRTGEKVFLECVQDMDHENMFWYRQDPGLGLRLIYFSYDVKMKEKGDIPEGYSVSREKKERFSLILESASTNQTSMYLCASSLAGTGTTNEKLFFGSGTQLSVL.

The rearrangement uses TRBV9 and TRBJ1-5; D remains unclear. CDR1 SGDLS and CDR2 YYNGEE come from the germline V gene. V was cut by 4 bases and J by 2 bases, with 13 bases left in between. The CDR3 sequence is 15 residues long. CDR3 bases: TGTGCCAGCAGCCCAGATATGGTCGGCAATCAGCCCCAGCATTTT. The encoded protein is CASSPDMVGNQPQHF.

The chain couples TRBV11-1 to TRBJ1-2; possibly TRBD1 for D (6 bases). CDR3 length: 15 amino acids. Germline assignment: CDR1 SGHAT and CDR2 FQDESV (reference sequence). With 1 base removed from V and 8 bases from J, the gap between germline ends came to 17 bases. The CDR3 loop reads CASSLGGGGAKGYTF. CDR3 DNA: TGTGCCAGCAGCTTAGGCGGCGGGGGCGCGAAAGGCTACACCTTC.

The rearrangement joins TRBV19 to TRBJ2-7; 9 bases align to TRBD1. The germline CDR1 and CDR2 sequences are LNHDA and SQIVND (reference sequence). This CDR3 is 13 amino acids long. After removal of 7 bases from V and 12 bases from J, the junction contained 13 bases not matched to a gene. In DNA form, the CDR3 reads TGTGCCAGTACCCTCCAAACAGGGGGCCCTCCGTACTTC. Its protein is CASTLQTGGPPYF. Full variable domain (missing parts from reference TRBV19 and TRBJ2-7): DGGITQSPKYLFRKEGQNVTLSCEQNLNHDAMYWYRQDPGQGLRLIYYSQIVNDFQKGDIAEGYSVSREKKESFPLTVTSAQKNPTAFYLCASTLQTGGPPYFGPGTRLTVT.

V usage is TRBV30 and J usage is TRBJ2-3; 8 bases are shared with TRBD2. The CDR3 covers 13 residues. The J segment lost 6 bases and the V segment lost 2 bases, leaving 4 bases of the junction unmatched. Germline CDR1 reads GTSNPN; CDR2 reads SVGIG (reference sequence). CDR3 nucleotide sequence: TGTGCCTGGAGTACTAGCGGAGGGGATACGCAGTATTTT. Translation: CAWSTSGGDTQYF. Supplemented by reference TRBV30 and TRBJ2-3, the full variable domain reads SQTIHQWPATLVQPVGSPLSLECTVEGTSNPNLYWYRQAAGRGLQLLFYSVGIGQISSEVPQNLSASRPQDRQFILSSKKLLLSDSGFYLCAWSTSGGDTQYFGPGTRLTVL.

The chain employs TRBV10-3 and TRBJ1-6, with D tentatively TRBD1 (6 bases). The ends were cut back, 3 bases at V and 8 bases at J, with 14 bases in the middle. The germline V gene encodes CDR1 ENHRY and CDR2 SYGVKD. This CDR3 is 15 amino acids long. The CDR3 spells CAISDFGGADSPLHF. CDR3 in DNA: TGTGCCATCAGTGACTTTGGGGGGGCTGATTCACCCCTCCACTTT.

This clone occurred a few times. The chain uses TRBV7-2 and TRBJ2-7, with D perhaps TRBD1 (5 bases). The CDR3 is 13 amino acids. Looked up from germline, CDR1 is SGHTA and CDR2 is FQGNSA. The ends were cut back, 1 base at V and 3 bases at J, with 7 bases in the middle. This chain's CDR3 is CASSLGRDYEQYF. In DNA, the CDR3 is TGTGCCAGCAGCTTAGGCAGGGACTACGAGCAGTACTTC.

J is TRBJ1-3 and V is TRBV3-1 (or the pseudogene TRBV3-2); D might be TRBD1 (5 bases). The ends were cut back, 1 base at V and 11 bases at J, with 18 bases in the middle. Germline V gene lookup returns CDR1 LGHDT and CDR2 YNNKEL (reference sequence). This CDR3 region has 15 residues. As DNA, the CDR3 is TGTGCCAGCAGCCAAGGGGGCTCGCGGGGCAAGGCCATATATTTT. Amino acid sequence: CASSQGGSRGKAIYF.

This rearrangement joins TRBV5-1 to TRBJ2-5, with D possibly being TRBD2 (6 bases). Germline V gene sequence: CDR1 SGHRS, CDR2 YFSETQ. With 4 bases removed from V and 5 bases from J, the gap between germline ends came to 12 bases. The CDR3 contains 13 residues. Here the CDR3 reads CASSDGGDETQYF. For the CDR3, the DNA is TGCGCCAGCAGCGACGGGGGAGATGAGACCCAGTACTTC.

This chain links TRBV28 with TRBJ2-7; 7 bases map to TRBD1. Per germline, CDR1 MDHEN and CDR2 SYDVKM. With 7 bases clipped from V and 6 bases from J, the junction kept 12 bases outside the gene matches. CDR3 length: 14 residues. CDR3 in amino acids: CASKKGTGVSEQYF. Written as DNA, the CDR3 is TGTGCCAGCAAAAAGGGAACAGGGGTTTCCGAGCAGTACTTC.

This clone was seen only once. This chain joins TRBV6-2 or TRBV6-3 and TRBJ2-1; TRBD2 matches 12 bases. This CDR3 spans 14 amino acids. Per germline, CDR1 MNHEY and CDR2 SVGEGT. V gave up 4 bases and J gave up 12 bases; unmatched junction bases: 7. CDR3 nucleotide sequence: TGTGCCAGCAGTTTACTAGCGGGGGGTCTATTGCAGTTCTTC. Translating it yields CASSLLAGGLLQFF.

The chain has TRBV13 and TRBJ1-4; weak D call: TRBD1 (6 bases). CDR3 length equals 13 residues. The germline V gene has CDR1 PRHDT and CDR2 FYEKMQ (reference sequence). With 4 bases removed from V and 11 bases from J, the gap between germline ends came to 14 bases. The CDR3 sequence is CASSSDRLGKLFF. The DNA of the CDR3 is TGTGCCAGCAGCTCCGACAGGTTAGGGAAACTGTTTTTT.

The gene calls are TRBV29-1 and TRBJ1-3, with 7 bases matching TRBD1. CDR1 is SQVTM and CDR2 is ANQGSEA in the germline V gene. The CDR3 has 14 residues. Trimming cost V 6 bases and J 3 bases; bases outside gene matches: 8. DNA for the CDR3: TGCAGCGTGTCCCCCCAGGGGGATGGAAACACCATATATTTT. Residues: CSVSPQGDGNTIYF.

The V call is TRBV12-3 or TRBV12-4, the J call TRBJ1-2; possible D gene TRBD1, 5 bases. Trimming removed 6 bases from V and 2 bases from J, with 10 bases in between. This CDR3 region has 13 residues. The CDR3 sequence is CASSRTLNYGYTF. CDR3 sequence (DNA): TGTGCCAGCAGCCGGACATTGAACTATGGCTACACCTTC.

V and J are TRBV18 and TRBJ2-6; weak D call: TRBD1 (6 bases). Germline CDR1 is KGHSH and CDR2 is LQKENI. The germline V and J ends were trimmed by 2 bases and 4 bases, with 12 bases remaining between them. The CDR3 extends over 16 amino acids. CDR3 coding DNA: TGTGCCAGCTCACCAGGGGGCCATTCCGGGGCCAACGTCCTGACTTTC. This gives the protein CASSPGGHSGANVLTF. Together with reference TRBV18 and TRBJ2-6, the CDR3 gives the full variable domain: NAGVMQNPRHLVRRRGQEARLRCSPMKGHSHVYWYRQLPEEGLKFMVYLQKENIIDESGMPKERFSAEFPKEGPSILRIQQVVRGDSAAYFCASSPGGHSGANVLTFGAGSRLTVL.

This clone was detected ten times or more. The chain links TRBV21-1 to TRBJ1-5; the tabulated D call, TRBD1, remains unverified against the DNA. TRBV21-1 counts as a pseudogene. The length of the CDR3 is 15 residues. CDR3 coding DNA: TGTGCCAGCAGCTGCCGGACAGGGCGCAATCAGCCCCAGCATTTT. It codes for CASSCRTGRNQPQHF.

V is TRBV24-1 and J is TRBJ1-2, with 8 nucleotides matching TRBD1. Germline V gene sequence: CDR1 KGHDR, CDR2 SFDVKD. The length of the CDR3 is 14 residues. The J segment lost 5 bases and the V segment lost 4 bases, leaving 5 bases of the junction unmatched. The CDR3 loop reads CATSDNRGSYGYTF. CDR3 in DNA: TGTGCCACCAGTGACAACAGGGGGAGTTATGGCTACACCTTC.

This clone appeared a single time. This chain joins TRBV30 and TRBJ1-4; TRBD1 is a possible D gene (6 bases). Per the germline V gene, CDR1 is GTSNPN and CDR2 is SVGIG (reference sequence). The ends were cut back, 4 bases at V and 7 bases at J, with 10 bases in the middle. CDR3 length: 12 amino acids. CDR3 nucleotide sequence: TGTGCCTGGAACAGGGTGGGTGAAAAACTGTTTTTT. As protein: CAWNRVGEKLFF.

The CDR3 DNA reads TGTGCCAGCAGCTTAACAGGGCGGAACACTGAAGCTTTCTTT. This encodes CASSLTGRNTEAFF. The chain links TRBV3-1 (or the pseudogene TRBV3-2) to TRBJ1-1; a weak D match, TRBD1 (6 bases). The CDR3 is 14 residues long. Germline CDR1 reads LGHDT; CDR2 reads YNNKEL (reference sequence). Trimming removed 5 bases at V and 1 base at J, with 11 bases between.

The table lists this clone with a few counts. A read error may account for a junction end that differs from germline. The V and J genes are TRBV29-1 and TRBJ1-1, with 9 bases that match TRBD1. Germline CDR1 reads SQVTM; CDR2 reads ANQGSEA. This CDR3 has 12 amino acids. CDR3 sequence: CSVGQGRSEAFF. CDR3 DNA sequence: TGCAGCGTAGGACAGGGGAGGTCTGAGGCTTTCTTT.

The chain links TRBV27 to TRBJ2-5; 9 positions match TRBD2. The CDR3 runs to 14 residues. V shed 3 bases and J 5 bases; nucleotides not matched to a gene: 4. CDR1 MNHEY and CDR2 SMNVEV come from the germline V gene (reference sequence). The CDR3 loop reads CASSLAGGHETQYF. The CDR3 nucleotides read TGTGCCAGCAGTTTGGCGGGGGGGCACGAGACCCAGTACTTC.

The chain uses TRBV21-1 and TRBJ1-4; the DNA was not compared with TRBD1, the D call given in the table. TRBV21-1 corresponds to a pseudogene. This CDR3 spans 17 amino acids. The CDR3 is CASSKPRYSPTNEKLFF. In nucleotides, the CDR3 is TGTGCCAGCAGCAAACCCCGGTACAGTCCCACTAATGAAAAACTGTTTTTT.

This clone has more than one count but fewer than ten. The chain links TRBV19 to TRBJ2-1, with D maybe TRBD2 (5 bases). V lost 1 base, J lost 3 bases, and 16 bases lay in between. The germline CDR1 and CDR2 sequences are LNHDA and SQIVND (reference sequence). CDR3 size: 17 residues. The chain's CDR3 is CASSIVGVRRGYNEQFF. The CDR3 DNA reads TGTGCCAGTAGTATAGTCGGGGTCCGCCGGGGCTACAATGAGCAGTTCTTC.